This entry concerns a single T cell receptor (beta chain). Antigen: not known. Germline is not matched at one junction end, which may reflect a read error. The entry originates in a study of identical twins. Only healthy Caucasians were included as donors. Study-level results: In monozygotic twins, models underestimated the sharing of out-of-frame TCR alpha. High-abundance cord blood beta clonotypes had fewer insertions; memory repertoires showed none.

The CDR3 spans 11 residues. The V gene's germline CDR1 is DFQATT and CDR2 SNEGSKA (reference sequence). A universal primer binding site was introduced by template switching. The final cDNA contained unique molecular identifiers. TCRdb reprocessed the 5' RACE reads with MiXCR, giving one entry per CDR3 protein. The sample contains 700,000 to 950,000 distinct CDR3 sequences, approximately 13% of which appear only once. The sample was also reused in another study, on yellow fever vaccine responses in identical twins.

This receptor was obtained from a woman aged 18-29 years in good health. The rearrangement links TRBV20-1 to TRBJ1-1; D is unclear. The sample was PBMCs. CDR3 nucleotide sequence: TGCAGTGCTACCTTGGGCACTGAAACTTTCTTT. This translates into CSATLGTETFF.